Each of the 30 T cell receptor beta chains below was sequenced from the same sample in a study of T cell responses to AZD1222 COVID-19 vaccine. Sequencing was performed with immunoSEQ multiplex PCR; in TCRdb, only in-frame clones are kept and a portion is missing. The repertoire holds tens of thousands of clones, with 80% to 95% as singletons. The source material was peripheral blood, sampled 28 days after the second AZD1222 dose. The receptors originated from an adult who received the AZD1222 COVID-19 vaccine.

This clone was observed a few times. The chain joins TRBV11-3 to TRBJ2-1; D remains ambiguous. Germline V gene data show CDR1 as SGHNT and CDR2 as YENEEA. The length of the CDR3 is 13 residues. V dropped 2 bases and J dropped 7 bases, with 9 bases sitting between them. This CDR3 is CASSLFPWNEQFF. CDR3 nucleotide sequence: TGTGCCAGCAGCTTATTCCCTTGGAATGAGCAGTTCTTC.

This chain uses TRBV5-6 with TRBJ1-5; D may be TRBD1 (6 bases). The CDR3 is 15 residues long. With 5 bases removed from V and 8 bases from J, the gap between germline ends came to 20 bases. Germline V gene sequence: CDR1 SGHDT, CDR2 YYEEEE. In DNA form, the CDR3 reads TGTGCCAGCAGTTTTACAGGGAGTGGGGTTGAGCCCCAGCATTTT. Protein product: CASSFTGSGVEPQHF. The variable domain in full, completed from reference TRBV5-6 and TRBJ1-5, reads DAGVTQSPTHLIKTRGQQVTLRCSPKSGHDTVSWYQQALGQGPQFIFQYYEEEERQRGNFPDRFSGHQFPNYSSELNVNALLLGDSALYLCASSFTGSGVEPQHFGDGTRLSIL.

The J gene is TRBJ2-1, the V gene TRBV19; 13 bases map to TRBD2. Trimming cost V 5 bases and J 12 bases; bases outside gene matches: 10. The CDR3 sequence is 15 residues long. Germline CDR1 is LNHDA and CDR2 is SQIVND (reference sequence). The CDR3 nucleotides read TGTGCCAGTAGTTTCACACTAGCGGGAGGGCCGCGGCAGTTCTTC. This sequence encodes CASSFTLAGGPRQFF.

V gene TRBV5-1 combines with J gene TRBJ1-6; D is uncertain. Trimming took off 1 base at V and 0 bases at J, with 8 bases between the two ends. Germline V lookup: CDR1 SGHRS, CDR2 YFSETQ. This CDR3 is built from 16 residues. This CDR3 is CASSLWPSSYNSPLHF. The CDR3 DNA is TGCGCCAGCAGCTTGTGGCCGAGCTCCTATAATTCACCCCTCCACTTT.

The CDR3 DNA reads as TGTGCCAGCAGCCCGGACGTGGGACGGCAGTACCAAGAGACCCAGTACTTC. It specifies CASSPDVGRQYQETQYF. The chain employs TRBV7-9 and TRBJ2-5, with D tentatively TRBD1 or TRBD2 (5 bases each). CDR1 is SEHNR and CDR2 is FQNEAQ in the germline V gene (reference sequence). The CDR3 is made up of 17 amino acids. With 5 bases removed from V and 0 bases from J, the gap between germline ends came to 19 bases.

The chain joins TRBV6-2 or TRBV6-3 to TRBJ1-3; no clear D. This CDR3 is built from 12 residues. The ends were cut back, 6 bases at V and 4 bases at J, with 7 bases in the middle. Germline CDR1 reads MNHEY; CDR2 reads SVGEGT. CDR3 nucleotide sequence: TGTGCCAGCAGCTATCTCGGAAACACCATATATTTT. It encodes CASSYLGNTIYF.

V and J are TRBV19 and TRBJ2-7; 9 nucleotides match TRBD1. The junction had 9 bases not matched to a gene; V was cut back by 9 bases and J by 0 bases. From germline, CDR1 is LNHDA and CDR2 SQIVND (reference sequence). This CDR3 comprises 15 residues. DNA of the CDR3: TGTGCCAGCAACCCCGGGACAGGGAGCTCCTACGAGCAGTACTTC. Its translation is CASNPGTGSSYEQYF.

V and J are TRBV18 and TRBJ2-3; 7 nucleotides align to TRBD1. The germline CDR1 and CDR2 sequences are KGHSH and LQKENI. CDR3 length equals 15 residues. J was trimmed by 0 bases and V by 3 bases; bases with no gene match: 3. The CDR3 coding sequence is TGTGCCAGCTCACCGGGACAGACTAGCACAGATACGCAGTATTTT. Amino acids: CASSPGQTSTDTQYF.

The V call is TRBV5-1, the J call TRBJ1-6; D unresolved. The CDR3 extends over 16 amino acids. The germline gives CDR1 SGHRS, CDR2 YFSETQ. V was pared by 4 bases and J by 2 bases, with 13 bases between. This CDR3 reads CASSLSQSAYNSPLHF. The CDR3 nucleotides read TGCGCCAGCAGCCTAAGCCAGAGTGCCTATAATTCACCCCTCCACTTT.

The CDR3 region is CASSGGTTEAFF. The CDR3 DNA sequence: TGTGCCAGCAGCGGGGGCACCACTGAAGCTTTCTTT. This chain joins TRBV5-6 and TRBJ1-1; TRBD1 is a possible D gene (6 bases). Germline V gives CDR1 SGHDT, CDR2 YYEEEE. Trimming cost V 4 bases and J 4 bases, with 8 bases left between them. This CDR3 contains 12 residues.

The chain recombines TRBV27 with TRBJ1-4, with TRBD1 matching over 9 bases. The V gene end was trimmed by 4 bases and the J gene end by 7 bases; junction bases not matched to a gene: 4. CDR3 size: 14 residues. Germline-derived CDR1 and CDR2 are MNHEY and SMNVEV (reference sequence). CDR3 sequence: CASSWTGAGEKLFF. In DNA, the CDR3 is TGTGCCAGCAGTTGGACAGGGGCCGGTGAAAAACTGTTTTTT.

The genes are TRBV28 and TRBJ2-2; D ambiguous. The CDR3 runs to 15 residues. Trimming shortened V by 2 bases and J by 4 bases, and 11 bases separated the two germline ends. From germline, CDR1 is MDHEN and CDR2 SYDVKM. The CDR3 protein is CASSLRTPLTGELFF. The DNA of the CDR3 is TGTGCCAGCAGTTTAAGGACCCCCCTCACCGGGGAGCTGTTTTTT.

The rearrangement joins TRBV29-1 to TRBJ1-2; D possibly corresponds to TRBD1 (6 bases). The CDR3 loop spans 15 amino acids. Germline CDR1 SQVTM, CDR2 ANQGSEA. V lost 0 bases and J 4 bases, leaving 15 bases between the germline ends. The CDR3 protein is CSVEDLRGKSYGYTF. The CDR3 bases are TGCAGCGTTGAAGATCTTAGGGGGAAATCCTATGGCTACACCTTC.

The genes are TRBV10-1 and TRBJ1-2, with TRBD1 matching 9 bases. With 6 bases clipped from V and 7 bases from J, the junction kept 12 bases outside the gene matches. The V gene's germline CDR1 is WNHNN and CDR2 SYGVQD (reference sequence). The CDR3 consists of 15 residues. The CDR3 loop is CASRRSGQGIGGYTF. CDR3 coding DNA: TGCGCCAGCAGAAGATCTGGACAGGGGATCGGTGGCTACACCTTC.

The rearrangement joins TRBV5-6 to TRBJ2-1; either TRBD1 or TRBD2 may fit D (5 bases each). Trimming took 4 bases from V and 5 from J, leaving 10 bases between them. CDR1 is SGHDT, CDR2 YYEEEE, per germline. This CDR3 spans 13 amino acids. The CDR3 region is CASSPGTNNEQFF. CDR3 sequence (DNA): TGTGCCAGCAGCCCCGGGACCAACAATGAGCAGTTCTTC. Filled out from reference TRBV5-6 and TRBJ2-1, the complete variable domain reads DAGVTQSPTHLIKTRGQQVTLRCSPKSGHDTVSWYQQALGQGPQFIFQYYEEEERQRGNFPDRFSGHQFPNYSSELNVNALLLGDSALYLCASSPGTNNEQFFGPGTRLTVL.

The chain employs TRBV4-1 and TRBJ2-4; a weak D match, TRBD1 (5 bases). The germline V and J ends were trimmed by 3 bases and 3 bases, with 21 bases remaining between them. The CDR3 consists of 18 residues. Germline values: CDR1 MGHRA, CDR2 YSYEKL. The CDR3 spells CASSHRRAVGVGKNIQYF. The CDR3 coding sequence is TGCGCCAGCAGCCATCGGAGAGCCGTAGGGGTAGGCAAAAACATTCAGTACTTC.

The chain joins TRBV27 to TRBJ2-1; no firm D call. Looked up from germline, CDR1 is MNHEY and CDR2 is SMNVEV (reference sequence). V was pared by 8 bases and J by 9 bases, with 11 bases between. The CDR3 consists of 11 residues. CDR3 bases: TGTGCCAGCGTTTGGGGTTCTGAGCAGTTCTTC. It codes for CASVWGSEQFF.

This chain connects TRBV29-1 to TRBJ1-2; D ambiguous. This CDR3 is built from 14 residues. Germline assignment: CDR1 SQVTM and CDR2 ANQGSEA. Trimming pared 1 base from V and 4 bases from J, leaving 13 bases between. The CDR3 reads CSVEGLSLGYGYTF. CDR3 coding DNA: TGCAGCGTTGAAGGTCTGAGTTTGGGCTATGGCTACACCTTC. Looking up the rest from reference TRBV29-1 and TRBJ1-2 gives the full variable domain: SAVISQKPSRDICQRGTSLTIQCQVDSQVTMMFWYRQQPGQSLTLIATANQGSEATYESGFVIDKFPISRPNLTFSTLTVSNMSPEDSSIYLCSVEGLSLGYGYTFGSGTRLTVV.

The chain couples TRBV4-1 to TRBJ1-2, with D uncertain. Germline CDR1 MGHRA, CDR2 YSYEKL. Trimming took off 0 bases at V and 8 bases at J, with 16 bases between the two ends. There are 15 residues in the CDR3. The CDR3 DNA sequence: TGCGCCAGCAGCCAAGACCCGGTGGGCTCTTGGGGCTACACCTTC. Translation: CASSQDPVGSWGYTF.

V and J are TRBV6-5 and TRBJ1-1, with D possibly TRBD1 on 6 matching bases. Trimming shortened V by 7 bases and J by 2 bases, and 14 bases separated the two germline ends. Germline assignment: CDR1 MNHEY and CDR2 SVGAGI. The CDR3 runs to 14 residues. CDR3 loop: CASIMGAGNTEAFF. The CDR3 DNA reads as TGTGCCAGCATTATGGGGGCAGGAAACACTGAAGCTTTCTTT.

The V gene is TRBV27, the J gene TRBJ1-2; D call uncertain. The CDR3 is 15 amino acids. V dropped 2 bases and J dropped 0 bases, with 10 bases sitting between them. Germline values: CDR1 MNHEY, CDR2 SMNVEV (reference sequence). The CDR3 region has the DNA TGTGCCAGCAGTTTAGCCGGACCTACTAACTATGGCTACACCTTC. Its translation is CASSLAGPTNYGYTF.

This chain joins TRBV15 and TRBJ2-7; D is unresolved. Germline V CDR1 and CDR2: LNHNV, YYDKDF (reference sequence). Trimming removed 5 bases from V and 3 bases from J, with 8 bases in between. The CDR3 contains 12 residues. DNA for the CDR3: TGTGCCACCAGCGAAGTTCGCTACGAGCAGTACTTC. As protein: CATSEVRYEQYF.

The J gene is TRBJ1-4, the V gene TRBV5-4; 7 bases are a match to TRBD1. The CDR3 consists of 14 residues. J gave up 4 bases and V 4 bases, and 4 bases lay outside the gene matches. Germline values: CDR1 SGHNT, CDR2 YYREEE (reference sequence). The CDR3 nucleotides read TGTGCCAGCAGCCGGACAGGATTTAATGAAAAACTGTTTTTT. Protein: CASSRTGFNEKLFF.

CDR3: CASSSRTSGRSYNEQFF. The CDR3 DNA reads TGTGCCAGCAGCTCTCGGACTAGCGGGAGGTCCTACAATGAGCAGTTCTTC. The rearrangement uses TRBV7-9 and TRBJ2-1; 14 bases agree with TRBD2. The CDR3 extends over 17 amino acids. V was clipped by 4 bases and J by 1 base; unmatched bases: 3. Germline V CDR1 and CDR2: SEHNR, FQNEAQ (reference sequence).

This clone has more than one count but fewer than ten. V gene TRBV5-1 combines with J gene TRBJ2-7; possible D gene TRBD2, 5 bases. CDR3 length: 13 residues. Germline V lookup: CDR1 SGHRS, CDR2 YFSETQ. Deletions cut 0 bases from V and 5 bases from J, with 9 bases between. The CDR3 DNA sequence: TGCGCCAGCAGCTTGGAGAGGGTCGACGAGCAGTACTTC. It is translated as CASSLERVDEQYF.

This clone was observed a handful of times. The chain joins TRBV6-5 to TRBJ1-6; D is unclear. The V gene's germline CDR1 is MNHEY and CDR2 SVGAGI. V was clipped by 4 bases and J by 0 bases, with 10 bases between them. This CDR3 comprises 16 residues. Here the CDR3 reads CASSLKLSSYNSPLHF. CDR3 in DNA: TGTGCCAGCAGTTTAAAACTGAGCTCCTATAATTCACCCCTCCACTTT.

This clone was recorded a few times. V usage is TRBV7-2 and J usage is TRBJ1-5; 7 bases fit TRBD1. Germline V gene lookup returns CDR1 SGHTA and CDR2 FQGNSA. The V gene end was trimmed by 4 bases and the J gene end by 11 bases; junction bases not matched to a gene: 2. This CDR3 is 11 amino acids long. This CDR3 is CASSSDRAQHF. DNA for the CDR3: TGTGCCAGCAGCTCTGACAGGGCCCAGCATTTT. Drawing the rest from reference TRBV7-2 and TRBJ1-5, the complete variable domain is GAGVSQSPSNKVTEKGKDVELRCDPISGHTALYWYRQSLGQGLEFLIYFQGNSAPDKSGLPSDRFSAERTGGSVSTLTIQRTQQEDSAVYLCASSSDRAQHFGDGTRLSIL.

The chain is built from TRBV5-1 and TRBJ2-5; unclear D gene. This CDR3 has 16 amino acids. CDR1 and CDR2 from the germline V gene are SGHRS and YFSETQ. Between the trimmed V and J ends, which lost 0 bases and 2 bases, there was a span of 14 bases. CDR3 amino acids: CASSLVPTPKQETQYF. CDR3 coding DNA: TGCGCCAGCAGCTTGGTCCCGACACCAAAACAAGAGACCCAGTACTTC. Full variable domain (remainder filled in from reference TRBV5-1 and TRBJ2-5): KAGVTQTPRYLIKTRGQQVTLSCSPISGHRSVSWYQQTPGQGLQFLFEYFSETQRNKGNFPGRFSGRQFSNSRSEMNVSTLELGDSALYLCASSLVPTPKQETQYFGPGTRLLVL.

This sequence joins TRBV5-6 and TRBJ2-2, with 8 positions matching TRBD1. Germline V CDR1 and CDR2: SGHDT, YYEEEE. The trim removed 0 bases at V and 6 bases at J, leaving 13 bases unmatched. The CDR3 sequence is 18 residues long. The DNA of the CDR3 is TGTGCCAGCAGCTTGGCCAAGGTGGGGGCAGGGGGCGCCGGGGAGCTGTTTTTT. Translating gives CASSLAKVGAGGAGELFF.

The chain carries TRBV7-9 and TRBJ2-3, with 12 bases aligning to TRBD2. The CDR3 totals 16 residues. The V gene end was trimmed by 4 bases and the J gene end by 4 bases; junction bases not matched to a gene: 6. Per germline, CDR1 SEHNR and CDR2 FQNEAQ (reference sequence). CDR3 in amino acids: CASSSTSGSVPDTQYF. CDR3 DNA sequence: TGTGCCAGCAGCTCGACTAGCGGGAGTGTCCCAGATACGCAGTATTTT.